One sample yielded the 29 T cell receptor beta chains listed below, sequenced in a study of radiotherapy plus CTLA-4 blockade in lung cancer. The method was immunoSEQ multiplex PCR; TCRdb's version includes in-frame clones alone and lacks a portion of them. This table has approximately 89,000 clones, under 80% appearing once. The sample here was peripheral blood, taken from a patient treated with radiotherapy plus ipilimumab. These receptors were obtained from a human donor with non-small cell lung cancer who had a partial response to radiotherapy plus ipilimumab. Some clones in this sample may be carry-over from other donors' samples.

CDR3 amino acids: CASFWTGRFGYGYTF. The CDR3 DNA reads as TGTGCCAGCTTTTGGACAGGGAGGTTTGGCTATGGCTACACCTTC. The chain links TRBV28 to TRBJ1-2; 8 bases match TRBD1. The CDR3 covers 15 residues. Germline trimming cut 8 bases from V and 4 bases from J; bases unmatched to any gene: 12. Germline CDR1 reads MDHEN; CDR2 reads SYDVKM.

The chain has TRBV6-1 and TRBJ2-7; 10 bases line up with TRBD1. In germline, CDR1 is MNHNS, CDR2 SASEGT. V was pared by 6 bases and J by 4 bases, with 6 bases of the junction left unmatched. This CDR3 is built from 14 residues. The CDR3 region has the DNA TGTGCCAGCAGAATGGACAGGGGGATTTACGAGCAGTACTTC. Amino acid sequence: CASRMDRGIYEQYF.

V usage is TRBV6-1 and J usage is TRBJ2-7, with 8 bases lining up with TRBD2. V shed 2 bases, J shed 7 bases, and the junction held 25 bases outside the gene matches. Germline CDR1 and CDR2: MNHNS and SASEGT. The CDR3 has 20 residues. CDR3 region: CASSETSRGQTGRGSGEQYF. The CDR3, as DNA: TGTGCCAGCAGTGAAACGTCACGCGGGCAAACCGGGAGGGGGTCTGGGGAGCAGTACTTC.

The CDR3 coding sequence is TGTGCCAGCAGTAACTACAGGGGAAACTATGGCTACACCTTC. Amino acids: CASSNYRGNYGYTF. The chain couples TRBV6-5 to TRBJ1-2, with 7 bases aligning to TRBD1. J was trimmed by 2 bases and V by 5 bases; bases with no gene match: 5. The CDR3 extends over 14 amino acids. Germline V CDR1 and CDR2: MNHEY, SVGAGI.

The chain couples TRBV7-2 to TRBJ1-1; no definite D call. CDR3 size: 14 residues. CDR1 is SGHTA and CDR2 is FQGNSA in the germline V gene. The V end lost 2 bases, the J end lost 10 bases, and 17 bases lay between the germline ends. The CDR3 reads CASSLLPEMGRAFF. The CDR3 DNA reads as TGTGCCAGCAGCTTACTCCCCGAGATGGGCCGAGCTTTCTTT.

The DNA for the CDR3 is TGTGCCAGCAATGAGGGTCCGGCGTCTATATATGGCTACACCTTC. This sequence encodes CASNEGPASIYGYTF. V and J are TRBV5-4 and TRBJ1-2; D gene ambiguous. The V and J ends lost 6 bases and 5 bases respectively, with 20 bases between them. Germline CDR1 and CDR2: SGHNT and YYREEE (reference sequence). The CDR3 consists of 15 residues.

This clone showed up just once. The CDR3 reads CASSVGTGQPQHF. For the CDR3, the DNA is TGTGCCAGCAGCGTAGGGACAGGTCAGCCCCAGCATTTT. The chain carries TRBV9 and TRBJ1-5; TRBD1 matches 7 bases. Germline V gene data show CDR1 as SGDLS and CDR2 as YYNGEE. The CDR3 runs to 13 residues. V lost 0 bases, J lost 6 bases, and 0 bases stayed unmatched.

The rearrangement uses TRBV6-6 and TRBJ1-4; D unclear. This CDR3 is 15 amino acids long. Trimming stripped 3 bases from V and 4 bases from J, with 12 bases between. Germline-derived CDR1 and CDR2 are MNHNY and SVGAGI (reference sequence). CDR3 protein: CASSYDKLINEKLFF. The CDR3 DNA reads TGTGCCAGCAGTTATGATAAACTGATTAATGAAAAACTGTTTTTT.

The chain combines TRBV7-7 with TRBJ1-2; no clear D. The V and J ends lost 3 bases and 3 bases respectively, with 14 bases between them. The CDR3 has 15 amino acids. Germline loops: CDR1 SSHAT, CDR2 FNYEAQ (reference sequence). CDR3 sequence: CASSLGQTPYYGYTF. CDR3 coding DNA: TGTGCCAGCAGCTTGGGCCAGACCCCTTACTATGGCTACACCTTC.

The genes are TRBV9 and TRBJ2-6; D might be TRBD1 (5 bases). The CDR3 length is 14 residues. V was clipped by 3 bases and J by 4 bases, with 8 bases between them. Germline loops: CDR1 SGDLS, CDR2 YYNGEE. The DNA for the CDR3 is TGTGCCAGCAGCGCAGGGCCCGGGGCCAACGTCCTGACTTTC. It translates to CASSAGPGANVLTF.

CDR3 in DNA: TGTGCCAGCAGTTTGCGGGGATATGGTGGTGACACTGAAGCTTTCTTT. The encoded protein is CASSLRGYGGDTEAFF. The rearrangement uses TRBV28 and TRBJ1-1; D gene unclear. The germline V gene encodes CDR1 MDHEN and CDR2 SYDVKM. The germline V and J ends were trimmed by 3 bases and 3 bases, with 17 bases remaining between them. This CDR3 comprises 16 residues.

This chain uses TRBV11-3 with TRBJ2-1, with TRBD2 matching 16 bases. Germline assignment: CDR1 SGHNT and CDR2 YENEEA. V lost 2 bases and J lost 10; bases outside the gene matches: 2. The CDR3 extends over 15 amino acids. CDR3 in DNA: TGTGCCAGCAGCTTAACGGGACTAGCGGGAGGGGAGCAGTTCTTC. This translates into CASSLTGLAGGEQFF.

The rearrangement joins TRBV19 to TRBJ1-2, with 7 bases lining up with TRBD1. Trimming at V came to 6 bases and at J to 1 base, leaving 5 bases not matched to a gene. There are 14 residues in the CDR3. Germline V gene lookup returns CDR1 LNHDA and CDR2 SQIVND (reference sequence). This CDR3 reads CASRRQGGNYGYTF. In DNA form, the CDR3 reads TGTGCCAGTAGGAGACAGGGAGGTAACTATGGCTACACCTTC. Supplemented by reference TRBV19 and TRBJ1-2, the full variable domain reads DGGITQSPKYLFRKEGQNVTLSCEQNLNHDAMYWYRQDPGQGLRLIYYSQIVNDFQKGDIAEGYSVSREKKESFPLTVTSAQKNPTAFYLCASRRQGGNYGYTFGSGTRLTVV.

V and J are TRBV30 and TRBJ2-7; D may be TRBD2 (6 bases). The germline V and J ends were trimmed by 0 bases and 5 bases, with 20 bases remaining between them. The V gene's germline CDR1 is GTSNPN and CDR2 SVGIG (reference sequence). The CDR3 covers 16 residues. CDR3 nucleotides: TGTGCCTGGAGTGTACGGTGGGAAGGGAGGATCGACGAGCAGTACTTC. Its translation is CAWSVRWEGRIDEQYF. Variable domain in full (rest from reference TRBV30 and TRBJ2-7): SQTIHQWPATLVQPVGSPLSLECTVEGTSNPNLYWYRQAAGRGLQLLFYSVGIGQISSEVPQNLSASRPQDRQFILSSKKLLLSDSGFYLCAWSVRWEGRIDEQYFGPGTRLTVT.

This rearrangement joins TRBV28 to TRBJ2-7; D not resolved. Germline V gives CDR1 MDHEN, CDR2 SYDVKM. The V gene lost 5 bases and the J gene lost 4 bases, with 9 bases spanning the gap. This CDR3 has 12 amino acids. CDR3 region: CASSPPLYEQYF. As DNA, the CDR3 is TGTGCCAGCAGTCCCCCCCTATACGAGCAGTACTTC.

The chain uses TRBV5-1 and TRBJ2-7, with 7 bases fitting TRBD1. CDR1 and CDR2 (germline): SGHRS, YFSETQ. This CDR3 is built from 14 residues. J lost 1 base, V lost 4 bases, and 5 bases had no gene match. CDR3 sequence reads: CASSDDRESYEQYF. In nucleotides, the CDR3 is TGCGCCAGCAGCGACGACAGGGAGTCCTACGAGCAGTACTTC.

The J gene is TRBJ2-5, the V gene TRBV5-6; 8 bases are shared with TRBD2. J lost 5 bases, V lost 1 base, and 1 base had no gene match. The germline V gene has CDR1 SGHDT and CDR2 YYEEEE. This CDR3 is built from 13 residues. The CDR3 protein is CASSLRGGETQYF. DNA of the CDR3: TGTGCCAGCAGCTTGCGGGGGGGGGAGACCCAGTACTTC. Looking up the rest from reference TRBV5-6 and TRBJ2-5 gives the full variable domain: DAGVTQSPTHLIKTRGQQVTLRCSPKSGHDTVSWYQQALGQGPQFIFQYYEEEERQRGNFPDRFSGHQFPNYSSELNVNALLLGDSALYLCASSLRGGETQYFGPGTRLLVL.

This clone was detected once. The chain has TRBV7-9 and TRBJ2-3; TRBD2 matches at 8 bases. Per germline, CDR1 SEHNR and CDR2 FQNEAQ (reference sequence). This CDR3 region has 16 residues. Germline trimming cut 1 base from V and 5 bases from J; bases unmatched to any gene: 8. The CDR3 loop reads CASSLVWTSRGDTQYF. CDR3 nucleotide sequence: TGTGCCAGCAGCTTAGTTTGGACTAGCCGGGGAGATACGCAGTATTTT.

The chain couples TRBV7-9 to TRBJ1-1; D may be TRBD1 (5 bases). CDR1 is SEHNR, CDR2 FQNEAQ, per germline (reference sequence). The CDR3 sequence is 14 residues long. Between the trimmed V and J ends, which lost 1 base and 1 base, there was a span of 7 bases. The CDR3, as DNA: TGTGCCAGCAGCTTAGTTCAGGGGAACACTGAAGCTTTCTTT. Its protein product is CASSLVQGNTEAFF.

This clone was seen a single time. The chain employs TRBV10-1 and TRBJ2-3; 13 bases are shared with TRBD2. Losses at the gene ends were 6 bases for V and 1 base for J; bases not matched to a gene: 7. Germline lookup yields CDR1 WNHNN and CDR2 SYGVQD (reference sequence). The length of the CDR3 is 17 residues. CDR3 nucleotides: TGCGCCAGCAGCCCCGGAGGACTAGCGGGAGGCACAGATACGCAGTATTTT. This codes for CASSPGGLAGGTDTQYF.

The chain uses TRBV9 and TRBJ1-6, with no clear D. The germline gives CDR1 SGDLS, CDR2 YYNGEE. Trimming shortened V by 4 bases and J by 7 bases, and 12 bases separated the two germline ends. The CDR3 sequence is 14 residues long. Here the CDR3 reads CASSPAGRNSPLHF. The CDR3 nucleotides are TGTGCCAGCAGCCCGGCAGGCCGGAATTCACCCCTCCACTTT.

This chain uses TRBV19 with TRBJ2-1; D unresolved. Trimming cost V 1 base and J 10 bases, with 11 bases left between them. This CDR3 has 13 amino acids. Germline V gene data show CDR1 as LNHDA and CDR2 as SQIVND (reference sequence). The CDR3 sequence is CASSIAFPGEQFF. As DNA, the CDR3 is TGTGCCAGTAGTATAGCTTTCCCCGGGGAGCAGTTCTTC.

The chain combines TRBV19 with TRBJ1-5, with no clear D. Between the trimmed V and J ends, which lost 3 bases and 6 bases, there was a span of 15 bases. CDR1 is LNHDA and CDR2 is SQIVND in the germline V gene (reference sequence). This CDR3 has 15 amino acids. The CDR3 DNA reads TGTGCCAGTAGTATGGTTGGAGAGGTGGGTCAGCCCCAGCATTTT. Protein product: CASSMVGEVGQPQHF.

The J gene is TRBJ1-2, the V gene TRBV15, with no clear D. The CDR3 sequence is 16 residues long. The germline gives CDR1 LNHNV, CDR2 YYDKDF (reference sequence). Deletions cut 3 bases from V and 4 bases from J, with 18 bases between. Written as DNA, the CDR3 is TGTGCCACCAGCAGGGGTCGAGGGATTAGTAGCTATGGCTACACCTTC. Its translation: CATSRGRGISSYGYTF.

The chain uses TRBV6-6 and TRBJ1-5; 7 nucleotides align to TRBD1. Germline CDR1 is MNHNY and CDR2 is SVGAGI (reference sequence). Unmatched junction bases numbered 1, after V lost 4 bases and J lost 4 bases. The CDR3 runs to 13 residues. The CDR3 region is CASSSGGNQPQHF. The CDR3 DNA reads as TGTGCCAGCAGTTCAGGGGGGAATCAGCCCCAGCATTTT.

This rearrangement joins TRBV9 to TRBJ2-3; 7 positions agree with TRBD2. Germline CDR1 SGDLS, CDR2 YYNGEE. V lost 0 bases, J lost 0 bases, and 4 bases stayed unmatched. The CDR3 contains 16 residues. The CDR3 nucleotides are TGTGCCAGCAGCGTAGACGGCGGGGGAAGCACAGATACGCAGTATTTT. Translating it yields CASSVDGGGSTDTQYF.

This chain links TRBV6-5 with TRBJ1-2; no clear D gene. This CDR3 is 12 amino acids long. Per germline, CDR1 MNHEY and CDR2 SVGAGI. V lost 7 bases and J lost 3, with 9 bases in between. This CDR3 reads CASKLGYYGYTF. CDR3 sequence (DNA): TGTGCCAGCAAGTTGGGCTACTATGGCTACACCTTC.

The CDR3 loop is CASSSRPGTGYNEQFF. Here the CDR3 DNA reads TGCGCCAGCAGCTCCCGTCCCGGGACAGGGTACAATGAGCAGTTCTTC. The chain is built from TRBV5-1 and TRBJ2-1, with 9 bases that match TRBD1. The germline CDR1 and CDR2 sequences are SGHRS and YFSETQ. The CDR3 has 16 amino acids. The V gene end was trimmed by 3 bases and the J gene end by 4 bases; junction bases not matched to a gene: 8.

This sequence joins TRBV19 and TRBJ1-5; D is possibly TRBD1 (6 bases). V dropped 9 bases and J dropped 5 bases, with 14 bases sitting between them. The germline gives CDR1 LNHDA, CDR2 SQIVND (reference sequence). This CDR3 region has 13 residues. As DNA, the CDR3 is TGTGCCAGCAAAAGGGGGGGGTATCAGCCCCAGCATTTT. Its protein is CASKRGGYQPQHF.